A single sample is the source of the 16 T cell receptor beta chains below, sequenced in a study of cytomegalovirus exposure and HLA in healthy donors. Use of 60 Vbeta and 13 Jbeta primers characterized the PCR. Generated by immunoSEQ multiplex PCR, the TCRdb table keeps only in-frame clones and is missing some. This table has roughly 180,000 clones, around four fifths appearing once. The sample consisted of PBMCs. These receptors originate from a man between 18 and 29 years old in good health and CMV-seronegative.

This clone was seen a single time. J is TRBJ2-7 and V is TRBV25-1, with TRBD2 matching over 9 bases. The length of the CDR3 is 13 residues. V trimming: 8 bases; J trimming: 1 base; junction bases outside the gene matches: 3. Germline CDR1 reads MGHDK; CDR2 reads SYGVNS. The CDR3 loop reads CASGLAGSYEQYF. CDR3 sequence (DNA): TGTGCCAGCGGGCTAGCGGGGTCCTACGAGCAGTACTTC.

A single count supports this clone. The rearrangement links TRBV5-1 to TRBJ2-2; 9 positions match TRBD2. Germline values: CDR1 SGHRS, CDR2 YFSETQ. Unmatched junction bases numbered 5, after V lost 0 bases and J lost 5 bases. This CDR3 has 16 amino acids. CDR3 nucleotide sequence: TGCGCCAGCAGCTTGGGTCTAGCGGGACGGACCGGGGAGCTGTTTTTT. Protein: CASSLGLAGRTGELFF.

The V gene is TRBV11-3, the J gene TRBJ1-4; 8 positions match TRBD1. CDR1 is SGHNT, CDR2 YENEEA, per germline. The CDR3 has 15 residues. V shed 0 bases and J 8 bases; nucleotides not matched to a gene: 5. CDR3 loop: CASSLETRGLEKLFF. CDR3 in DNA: TGTGCCAGCAGCTTAGAAACCAGGGGGCTAGAAAAACTGTTTTTT.

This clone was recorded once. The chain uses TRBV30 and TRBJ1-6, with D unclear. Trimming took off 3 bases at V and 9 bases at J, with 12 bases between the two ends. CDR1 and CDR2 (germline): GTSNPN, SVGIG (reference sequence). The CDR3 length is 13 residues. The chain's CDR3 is CAWSLEDGSPLHF. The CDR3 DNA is TGTGCCTGGAGCTTGGAGGATGGTTCACCCCTCCACTTT.

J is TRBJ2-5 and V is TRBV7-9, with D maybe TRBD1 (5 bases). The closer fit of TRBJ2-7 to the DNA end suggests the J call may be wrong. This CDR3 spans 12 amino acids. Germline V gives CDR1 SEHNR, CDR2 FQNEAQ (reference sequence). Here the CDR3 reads CASSDSSYEQYF. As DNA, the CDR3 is TGTGCCAGCAGCGACAGCTCCTACGAGCAGTACTTC.

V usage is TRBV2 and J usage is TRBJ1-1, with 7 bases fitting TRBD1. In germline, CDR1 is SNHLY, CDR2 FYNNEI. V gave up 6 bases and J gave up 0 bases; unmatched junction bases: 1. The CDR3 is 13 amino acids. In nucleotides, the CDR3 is TGTGCCAGCAGGACAGGGTTGAACACTGAAGCTTTCTTT. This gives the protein CASRTGLNTEAFF. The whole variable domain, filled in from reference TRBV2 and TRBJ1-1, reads EPEVTQTPSHQVTQMGQEVILRCVPISNHLYFYWYRQILGQKVEFLVSFYNNEISEKSEIFDDQFSVERPDGSNFTLKIRSTKLEDSAMYFCASRTGLNTEAFFGQGTRLTVV.

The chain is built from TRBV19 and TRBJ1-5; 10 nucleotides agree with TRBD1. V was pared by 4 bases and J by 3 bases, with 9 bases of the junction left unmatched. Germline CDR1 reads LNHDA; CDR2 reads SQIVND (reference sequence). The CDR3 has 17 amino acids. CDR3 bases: TGTGCCAGTAGTACGGGGGGGGGACAGGGGTACAATCAGCCCCAGCATTTT. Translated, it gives CASSTGGGQGYNQPQHF.

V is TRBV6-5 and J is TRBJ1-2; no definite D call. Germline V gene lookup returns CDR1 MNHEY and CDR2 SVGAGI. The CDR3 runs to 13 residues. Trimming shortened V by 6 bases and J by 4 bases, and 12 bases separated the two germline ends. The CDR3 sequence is CASRERHLYGYTF. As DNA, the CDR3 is TGTGCCAGCAGAGAAAGACACCTCTATGGCTACACCTTC.

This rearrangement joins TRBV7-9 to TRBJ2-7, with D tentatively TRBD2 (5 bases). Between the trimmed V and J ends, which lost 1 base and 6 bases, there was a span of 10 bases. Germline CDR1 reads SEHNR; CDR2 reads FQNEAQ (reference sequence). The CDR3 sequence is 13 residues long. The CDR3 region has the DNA TGTGCCAGCAGCTTAGAGGTTCGGGGCGAGCAGTACTTC. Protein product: CASSLEVRGEQYF.

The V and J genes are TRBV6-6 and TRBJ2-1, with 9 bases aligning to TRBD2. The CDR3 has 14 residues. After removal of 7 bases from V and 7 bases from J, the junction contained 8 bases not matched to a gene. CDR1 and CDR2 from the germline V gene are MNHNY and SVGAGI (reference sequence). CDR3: CASTVAGERNEQFF. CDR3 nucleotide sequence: TGTGCCAGCACCGTAGCGGGAGAGCGGAATGAGCAGTTCTTC.

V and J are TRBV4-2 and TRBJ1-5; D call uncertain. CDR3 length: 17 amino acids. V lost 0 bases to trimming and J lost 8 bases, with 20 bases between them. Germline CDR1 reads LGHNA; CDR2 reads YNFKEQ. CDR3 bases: TGTGCCAGCAGCCAAGATCATGCGGCTGAGATTCCGGAGCCCCAGCATTTT. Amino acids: CASSQDHAAEIPEPQHF.

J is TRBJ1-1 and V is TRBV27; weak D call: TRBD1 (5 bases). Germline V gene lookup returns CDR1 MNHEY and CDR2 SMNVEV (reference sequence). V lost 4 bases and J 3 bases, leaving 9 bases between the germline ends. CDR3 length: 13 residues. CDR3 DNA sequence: TGTGCCAGCAGTTCCCGCAGGGACACTGAAGCTTTCTTT. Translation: CASSSRRDTEAFF.

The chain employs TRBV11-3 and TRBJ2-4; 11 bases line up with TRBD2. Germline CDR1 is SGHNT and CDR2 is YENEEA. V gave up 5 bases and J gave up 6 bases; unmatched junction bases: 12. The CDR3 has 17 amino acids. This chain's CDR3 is CASSPRGRGLAGNIQYF. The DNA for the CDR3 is TGTGCCAGCAGCCCAAGGGGGCGAGGACTAGCGGGAAACATTCAGTACTTC.

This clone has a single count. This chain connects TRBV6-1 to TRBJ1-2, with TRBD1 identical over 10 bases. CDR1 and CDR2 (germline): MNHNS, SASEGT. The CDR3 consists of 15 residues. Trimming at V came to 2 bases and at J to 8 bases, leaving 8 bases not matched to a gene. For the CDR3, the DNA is TGTGCCAGCAGTGAAAGGGGACAGGGGAGTAGCGGCTACACCTTC. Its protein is CASSERGQGSSGYTF.

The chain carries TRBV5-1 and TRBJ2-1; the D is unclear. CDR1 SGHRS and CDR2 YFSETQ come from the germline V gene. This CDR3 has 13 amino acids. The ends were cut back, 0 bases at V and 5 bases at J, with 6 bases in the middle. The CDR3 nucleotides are TGCGCCAGCAGCTTGGCCTTAAACAATGAGCAGTTCTTC. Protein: CASSLALNNEQFF.

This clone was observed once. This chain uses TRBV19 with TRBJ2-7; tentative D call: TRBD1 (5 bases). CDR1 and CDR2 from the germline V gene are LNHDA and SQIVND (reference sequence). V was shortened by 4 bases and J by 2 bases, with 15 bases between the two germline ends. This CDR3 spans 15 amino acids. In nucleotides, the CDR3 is TGTGCCAGTAGTAGACCCGGTGGGGCGACCTACGAGCAGTACTTC. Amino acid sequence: CASSRPGGATYEQYF.